This TCR beta chain was observed in a study of cytotoxic CD8 clonotypes in ibrutinib-treated CLL. Study summary: Of the patients, around 12 were relapsed/refractory, about 15 treatment-naive and under 18 IGHV unmutated.

Of note for this clone: Its target is not known.

The CDR3 covers 16 residues. Per germline, CDR1 SGDLS and CDR2 YYNGEE. Losses at the gene ends were 4 bases for V and 4 bases for J; bases not matched to a gene: 12. Method: immunoSEQ multiplex PCR; TCRdb's copy keeps in-frame clones and lacks some. Of about 150,000 clones detected, 76% appear once; the ten largest clones hold approximately 5.1%. Study-level findings and limits: While tracking circulating CD8+ T-cell counts, baseline clonality exceeded that of age-matched healthy donors.

The clonotype originates from a human donor with chronic lymphocytic leukemia. Sample: PBMCs, taken after 24 months of ibrutinib treatment. The rearrangement links TRBV9 to TRBJ2-3; 7 nucleotides line up with TRBD2. This chain's CDR3 is CASSPHLAAGADTQYF. The DNA of the CDR3 is TGTGCCAGCAGCCCCCACCTAGCGGCCGGGGCAGATACGCAGTATTTT.